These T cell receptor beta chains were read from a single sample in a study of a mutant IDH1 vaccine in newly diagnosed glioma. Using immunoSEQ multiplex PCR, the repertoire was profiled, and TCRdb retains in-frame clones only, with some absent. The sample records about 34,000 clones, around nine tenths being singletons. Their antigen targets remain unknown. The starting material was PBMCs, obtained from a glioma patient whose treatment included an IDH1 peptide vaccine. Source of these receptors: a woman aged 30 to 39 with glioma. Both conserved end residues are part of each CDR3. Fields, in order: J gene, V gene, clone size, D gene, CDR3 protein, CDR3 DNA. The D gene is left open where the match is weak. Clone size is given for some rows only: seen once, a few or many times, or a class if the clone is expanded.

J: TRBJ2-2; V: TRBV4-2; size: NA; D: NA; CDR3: CASSQDGGPRSGELFF; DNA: TGTGCCAGCAGCCAAGACGGCGGGCCCCGTTCCGGGGAGCTGTTTTTT
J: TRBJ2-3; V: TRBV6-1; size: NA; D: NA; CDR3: CASSEWPGGQYF; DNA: TGTGCCAGCAGTGAATGGCCCGGAGGGCAGTATTTT
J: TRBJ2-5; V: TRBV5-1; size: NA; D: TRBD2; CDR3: CASSLTGTSGGDKETQYF; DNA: TGCGCCAGCAGCTTGACGGGGACTAGCGGGGGGGACAAGGAGACCCAGTACTTC
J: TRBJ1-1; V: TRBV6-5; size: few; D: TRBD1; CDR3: CASSSLTGGRTEAFF; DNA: TGTGCCAGCAGTTCCCTGACAGGGGGGCGGACTGAAGCTTTCTTT
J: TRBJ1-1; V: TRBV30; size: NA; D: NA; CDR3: CAWSVGWGGTEAFF; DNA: TGTGCCTGGAGTGTGGGGTGGGGGGGCACTGAAGCTTTCTTT
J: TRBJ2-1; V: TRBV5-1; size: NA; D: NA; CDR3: CASLWGDEQFF; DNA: TGCGCCAGCCTCTGGGGGGATGAGCAGTTCTTC
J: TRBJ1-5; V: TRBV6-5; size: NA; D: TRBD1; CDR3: CASSYQWTGGQPQHF; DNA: TGTGCCAGCAGTTACCAATGGACAGGGGGACAGCCCCAGCATTTT
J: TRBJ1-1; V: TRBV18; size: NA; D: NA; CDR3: CASSEGENTEAFF; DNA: TGTGCCAGCTCTGAAGGGGAGAACACTGAAGCTTTCTTT
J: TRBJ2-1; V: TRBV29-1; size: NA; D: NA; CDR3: CSVRVNEQFF; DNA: TGCAGCGTCCGGGTCAATGAGCAGTTCTTC
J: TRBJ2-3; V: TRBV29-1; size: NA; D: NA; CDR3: CSVSSWGTDTQYF; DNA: TGCAGCGTTTCCTCCTGGGGCACAGATACGCAGTATTTT
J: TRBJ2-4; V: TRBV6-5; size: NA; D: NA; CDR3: CASSSGVKNIQYF; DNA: TGTGCCAGCAGTTCAGGTGTCAAAAACATTCAGTACTTC
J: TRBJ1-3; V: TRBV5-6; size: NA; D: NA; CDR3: CASSHFSGSGNTIYF; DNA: TGTGCCAGCAGCCACTTCTCGGGGTCTGGAAACACCATATATTTT
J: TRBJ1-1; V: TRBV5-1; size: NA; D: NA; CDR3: CASSLFGAGATEAFF; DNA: TGCGCCAGCAGCTTGTTTGGGGCTGGGGCCACTGAAGCTTTCTTT
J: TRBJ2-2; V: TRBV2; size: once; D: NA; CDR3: CASSEVRNTGELFF; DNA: TGTGCCAGCAGTGAGGTCAGAAACACCGGGGAGCTGTTTTTT
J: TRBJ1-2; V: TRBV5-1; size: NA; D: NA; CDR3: CASNRDGLRFSLHGYTF; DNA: TGCGCCAGTAACCGGGACGGATTAAGGTTCTCCCTTCATGGCTACACCTTC
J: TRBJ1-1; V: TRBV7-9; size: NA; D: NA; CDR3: CASSLGGSKNTEAFF; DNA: TGTGCCAGCAGCTTAGGGGGTTCTAAGAACACTGAAGCTTTCTTT
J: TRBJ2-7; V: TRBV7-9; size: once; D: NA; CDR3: CASSARVGGPLEQYF; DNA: TGTGCCAGCAGCGCGAGGGTTGGGGGCCCTCTCGAGCAGTACTTC
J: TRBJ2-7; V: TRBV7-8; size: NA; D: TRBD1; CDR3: CASSYATGAYEQYF; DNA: TGTGCCAGCAGCTACGCGACAGGGGCCTACGAGCAGTACTTC
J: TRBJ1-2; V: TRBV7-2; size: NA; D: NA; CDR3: CASSLGRRLIYGYTF; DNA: TGTGCCAGCAGCTTAGGGCGACGGCTTATCTATGGCTACACCTTC
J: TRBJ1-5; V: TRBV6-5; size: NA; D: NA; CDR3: CASSLKVHQPQHF; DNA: TGTGCCAGCAGTTTAAAGGTCCATCAGCCCCAGCATTTT
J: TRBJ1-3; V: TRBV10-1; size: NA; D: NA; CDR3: CASNPRETGNTIYF; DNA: TGCGCCAGCAACCCCCGCGAAACTGGAAACACCATATATTTT
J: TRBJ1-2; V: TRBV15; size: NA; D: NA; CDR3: CATSMGRGANYGYTF; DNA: TGTGCCACCAGCATGGGGCGGGGGGCTAACTATGGCTACACCTTC
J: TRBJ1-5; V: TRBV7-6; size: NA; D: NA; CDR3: CASSLRRANQPQHF; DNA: TGTGCCAGCAGCTTGCGCCGGGCGAATCAGCCCCAGCATTTT
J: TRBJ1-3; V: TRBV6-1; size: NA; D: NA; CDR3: CASTWQSGTIYF; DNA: TGTGCCAGCACCTGGCAGTCGGGCACCATATATTTT
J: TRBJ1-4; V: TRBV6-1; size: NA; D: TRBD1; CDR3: CASNRDRAFEKLFF; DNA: TGTGCCAGCAACCGGGACAGGGCCTTCGAAAAACTGTTTTTT
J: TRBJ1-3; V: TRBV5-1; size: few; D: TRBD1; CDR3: CASSSGGAGNTIYF; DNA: TGCGCCAGCAGTTCAGGGGGCGCGGGAAACACCATATATTTT
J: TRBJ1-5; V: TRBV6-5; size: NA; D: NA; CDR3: CASSYSPNQPQHF; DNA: TGTGCCAGCAGTTACTCTCCTAATCAGCCCCAGCATTTT
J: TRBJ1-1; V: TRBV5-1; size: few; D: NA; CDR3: CASSLGDMNTEAFF; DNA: TGCGCCAGCAGCTTGGGGGATATGAACACTGAAGCTTTCTTT
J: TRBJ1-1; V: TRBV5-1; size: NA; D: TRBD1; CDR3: CASSRLTGADTEAFF; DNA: TGCGCCAGCAGCCGTTTGACAGGGGCGGACACTGAAGCTTTCTTT
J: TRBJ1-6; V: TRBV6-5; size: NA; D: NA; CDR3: CASSSQGKNSPLHF; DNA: TGTGCCAGCAGTTCTCAGGGTAAGAATTCACCCCTCCACTTT
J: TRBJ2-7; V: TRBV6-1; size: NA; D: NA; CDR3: CASRSSGRYEQYF; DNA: TGTGCCAGCAGGAGCAGTGGGAGATACGAGCAGTACTTC
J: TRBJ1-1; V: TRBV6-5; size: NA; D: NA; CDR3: CASSSQGRTEAFF; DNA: TGTGCCAGCAGTTCCCAAGGGAGAACTGAAGCTTTCTTT
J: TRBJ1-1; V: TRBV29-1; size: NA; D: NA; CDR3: CSVAPGTEAFF; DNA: TGCAGCGTTGCCCCCGGGACAGAAGCTTTCTTT
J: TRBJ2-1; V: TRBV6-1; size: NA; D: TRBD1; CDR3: CAAYRGLWGNEQFF; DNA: TGTGCCGCGTACAGGGGGCTGTGGGGCAATGAGCAGTTCTTC
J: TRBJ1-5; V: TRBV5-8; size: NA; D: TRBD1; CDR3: CASRVNRDRYQPQHF; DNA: TGTGCCAGCAGAGTTAACCGGGACAGATATCAGCCCCAGCATTTT
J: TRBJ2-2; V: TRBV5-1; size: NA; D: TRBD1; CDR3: CASSTQGEGELFF; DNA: TGCGCCAGCAGCACACAGGGGGAAGGGGAGCTGTTTTTT
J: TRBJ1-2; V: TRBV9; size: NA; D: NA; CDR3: CASSPGREGGYTF; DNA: TGTGCCAGCAGCCCTGGGAGGGAAGGGGGCTACACCTTC
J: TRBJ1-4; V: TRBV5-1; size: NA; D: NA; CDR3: CASSPGAGNVKLFF; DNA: TGCGCCAGCAGCCCCGGGGCAGGGAATGTAAAACTGTTTTTT
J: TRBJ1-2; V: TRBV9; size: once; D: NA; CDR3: CASSVVGNYGYTF; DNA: TGTGCCAGCAGCGTAGTAGGGAACTATGGCTACACCTTC
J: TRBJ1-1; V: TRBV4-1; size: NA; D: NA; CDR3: CASRGPLVNTEAFF; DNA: TGCGCCAGCAGGGGGCCGCTCGTTAACACTGAAGCTTTCTTT
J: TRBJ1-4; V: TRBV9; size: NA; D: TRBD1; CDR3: CASSVGGQGREKLFF; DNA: TGTGCCAGCAGCGTAGGGGGACAGGGACGCGAAAAACTGTTTTTT
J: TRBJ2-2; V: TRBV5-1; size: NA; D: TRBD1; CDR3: CASSTGVNTGELFF; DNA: TGCGCCAGCAGCACAGGGGTAAACACCGGGGAGCTGTTTTTT
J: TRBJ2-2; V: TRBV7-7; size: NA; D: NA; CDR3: CASSLNAYTGELFF; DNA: TGTGCCAGCAGCCTAAATGCATACACCGGGGAGCTGTTTTTT
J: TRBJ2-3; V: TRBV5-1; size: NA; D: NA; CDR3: CASSSTDTQYF; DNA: TGCGCCAGCAGCTCGACAGATACGCAGTATTTT
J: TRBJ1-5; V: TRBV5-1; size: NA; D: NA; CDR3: CASSLTGVSNQPQHF; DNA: TGCGCCAGCAGCTTGACGGGGGTAAGCAATCAGCCCCAGCATTTT
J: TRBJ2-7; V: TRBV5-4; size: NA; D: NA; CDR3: CASSVVKRGDEQYF; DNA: TGTGCCAGCAGCGTGGTTAAGAGGGGTGACGAGCAGTACTTC
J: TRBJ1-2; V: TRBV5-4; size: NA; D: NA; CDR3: CASSLLADYGYTF; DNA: TGTGCCAGCAGCTTGTTGGCAGACTATGGCTACACCTTC
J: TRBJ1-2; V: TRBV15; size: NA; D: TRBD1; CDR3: CATSTYRGREVGYTF; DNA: TGTGCCACCAGCACATACAGGGGGCGCGAGGTTGGCTACACCTTC
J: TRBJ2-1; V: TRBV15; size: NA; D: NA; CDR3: CATSREWVNEQFF; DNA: TGTGCCACCAGCAGAGAGTGGGTGAATGAGCAGTTCTTC
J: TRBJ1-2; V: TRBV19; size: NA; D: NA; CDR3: CATEGGLYPDGYTF; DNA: TGTGCCACCGAAGGAGGATTATACCCGGATGGCTACACCTTC
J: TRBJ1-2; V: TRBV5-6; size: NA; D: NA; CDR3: CASSLENPGQSYGYTF; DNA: TGTGCCAGCAGCTTGGAAAACCCGGGACAATCCTATGGCTACACCTTC
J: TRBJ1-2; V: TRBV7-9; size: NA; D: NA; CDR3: CASSHPTANYGYTF; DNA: TGTGCCAGCAGCCATCCGACAGCTAACTATGGCTACACCTTC
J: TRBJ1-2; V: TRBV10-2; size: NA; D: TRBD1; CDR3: CASRDTGGPNYGYTF; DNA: TGCGCCAGCAGGGATACAGGGGGTCCTAACTATGGCTACACCTTC